The 20 T cell receptor beta chains presented below share a single source sample, sequenced in a study of immune cell composition in non-small cell lung cancer. Normal lung was sampled as far from the tumour as possible, at least 3 cm. Only in-frame clones appear in the TCRdb table, and some are missing; sequencing was by immunoSEQ multiplex PCR. The sample lists about 2,500 clones; 70% to 85% were seen once. What was sequenced was non-adjacent lung tissue. Receptors originate from a human donor with non-small cell lung cancer.

The chain employs TRBV5-3 and TRBJ2-2, with TRBD1 matching 7 bases. TRBV5-3 is known as an ORF, though its function is uncertain. The V and J ends lost 1 base and 5 bases, in that order; junction bases with no gene match: 5. The CDR3 consists of 15 residues. The CDR3 DNA reads TGTGCCAGAAGCTTGTTCCCGACAGGGACCGGGGAGCTGTTTTTT. It yields the protein CARSLFPTGTGELFF.

This clone was picked up one time. The rearrangement joins TRBV27 to TRBJ2-7, with a weak D call TRBD2 (6 bases). Trimming pared 2 bases from V and 7 bases from J, leaving 15 bases between. The V gene's germline CDR1 is MNHEY and CDR2 SMNVEV (reference sequence). The CDR3 length is 14 residues. CDR3 coding DNA: TGTGCCAGCAGTTTACTCTCCGGGAGCGATGAGCAGTACTTC. It is translated as CASSLLSGSDEQYF.

The rearrangement joins TRBV4-1 to TRBJ2-2; 13 bases are shared with TRBD2. The J segment lost 7 bases and the V segment lost 5 bases, leaving 10 bases of the junction unmatched. Germline V lookup: CDR1 MGHRA, CDR2 YSYEKL. The CDR3 runs 17 residues. CDR3 DNA: TGCGCCAGCAGCACTCACGGGACTAGCGGGGACAGCGGGGAGCTGTTTTTT. Its translation is CASSTHGTSGDSGELFF.

The gene calls are TRBV2 and TRBJ2-3; no clear D. Germline-derived CDR1 and CDR2 are SNHLY and FYNNEI. The ends were cut back, 6 bases at V and 5 bases at J, with 6 bases in the middle. The CDR3 loop spans 11 amino acids. The CDR3 spells CASRRGDTQYF. The CDR3 region has the DNA TGTGCCAGCAGGAGAGGAGATACGCAGTATTTT.

This clone came up once. The V call is TRBV29-1, the J call TRBJ1-1, with 9 bases that match TRBD1. This CDR3 region has 13 residues. Germline lookup yields CDR1 SQVTM and CDR2 ANQGSEA. Unmatched junction bases numbered 4, after V lost 7 bases and J lost 1 base. CDR3 coding DNA: TGCAGCGGTAAGACAGGGGGGAACACTGAAGCTTTCTTT. Its translation is CSGKTGGNTEAFF.

The chain combines TRBV30 with TRBJ1-1; weak D call: TRBD1 (6 bases). This CDR3 has 12 residues. Germline-derived CDR1 and CDR2 are GTSNPN and SVGIG (reference sequence). Trimming stripped 3 bases from V and 7 bases from J, with 12 bases between. CDR3 residues: CAWRAGGGEAFF. For the CDR3, the DNA is TGTGCCTGGAGGGCGGGGGGCGGTGAAGCTTTCTTT.

By sample fraction, this clone is large (0.1 to 1%). V is TRBV28 and J is TRBJ2-1; the match to TRBD1 covers 12 bases. Germline loops: CDR1 MDHEN, CDR2 SYDVKM. The CDR3 totals 14 residues. Trimming cost V 10 bases and J 7 bases; bases outside gene matches: 8. The CDR3 loop reads CATEGQGAGNEQFF. CDR3 nucleotide sequence: TGTGCCACCGAGGGACAGGGGGCTGGAAATGAGCAGTTCTTC.

The chain couples TRBV4-1 to TRBJ1-5, with D possibly matching TRBD1 (5 bases). CDR3 length equals 17 residues. Germline assignment: CDR1 MGHRA and CDR2 YSYEKL. Trimming cost V 0 bases and J 2 bases, with 14 bases left between them. The CDR3 DNA follows: TGCGCCAGCAGCCAAGATCTAAGGGGCGAGGGCAATCAGCCCCAGCATTTT. Translating gives CASSQDLRGEGNQPQHF.

V gene TRBV19 combines with J gene TRBJ2-2, with a tentative D call TRBD2 (6 bases). CDR3 length: 16 residues. The germline V gene has CDR1 LNHDA and CDR2 SQIVND (reference sequence). Trimming stripped 1 base from V and 0 bases from J, with 9 bases between. CDR3 residues: CASSIGTGANTGELFF. The CDR3 nucleotides are TGTGCCAGTAGTATAGGAACGGGGGCGAACACCGGGGAGCTGTTTTTT.

The table lists this clone with a few counts. The chain links TRBV30 to TRBJ2-5; 12 bases match TRBD1. CDR1 is GTSNPN, CDR2 SVGIG, per germline (reference sequence). J gave up 5 bases and V 0 bases, and 7 bases lay outside the gene matches. This CDR3 spans 16 amino acids. The CDR3 DNA follows: TGTGCCTGGAGTGTACGAGGGACAGGGGGCGGTGAGACCCAGTACTTC. The encoded protein is CAWSVRGTGGGETQYF. Drawing the rest from reference TRBV30 and TRBJ2-5, the complete variable domain is SQTIHQWPATLVQPVGSPLSLECTVEGTSNPNLYWYRQAAGRGLQLLFYSVGIGQISSEVPQNLSASRPQDRQFILSSKKLLLSDSGFYLCAWSVRGTGGGETQYFGPGTRLLVL.

V usage is TRBV5-1 and J usage is TRBJ1-6; 8 bases are shared with TRBD1. The V segment lost 1 base and the J segment 2 bases; nucleotides outside the gene matches: 8. The CDR3 contains 18 residues. The germline CDR1 and CDR2 sequences are SGHRS and YFSETQ. The CDR3, as DNA: TGCGCCAGCAGCTTGAGTGGGCAGGGGGCCGCCTATAATTCACCCCTCCACTTT. It specifies CASSLSGQGAAYNSPLHF.

This clone was detected only a few times. The chain employs TRBV21-1 and TRBJ2-3; TRBD1 was called by the table and not checked on the DNA. TRBV21-1 represents a pseudogene. The CDR3 spans 14 residues. CDR3 DNA: TGTGCCAGCAGAATCCTATGGGGCCCAGATACGCAGTATTTT. It yields the protein CASRILWGPDTQYF.

The genes are TRBV6-5 and TRBJ1-2; no firm D call. V dropped 6 bases and J dropped 4 bases, with 12 bases sitting between them. The length of the CDR3 is 13 residues. The germline gives CDR1 MNHEY, CDR2 SVGAGI. The CDR3 DNA sequence: TGTGCCAGCAGGAATTCCCGGGGCTATGGCTACACCTTC. Its protein is CASRNSRGYGYTF.

The chain joins TRBV27 to TRBJ1-1; D gene unclear. The V gene lost 2 bases and the J gene lost 5 bases, with 24 bases spanning the gap. Germline CDR1 is MNHEY and CDR2 is SMNVEV (reference sequence). The CDR3 totals 18 residues. CDR3 amino acids: CASSLERVSQHLQTEAFF. CDR3 bases: TGTGCCAGCAGTTTAGAGAGGGTCAGTCAGCACCTCCAGACTGAAGCTTTCTTT.

The V and J genes are TRBV19 and TRBJ1-5; TRBD1 matches at 9 bases. With 5 bases clipped from V and 3 bases from J, the junction kept 8 bases outside the gene matches. The germline V gene encodes CDR1 LNHDA and CDR2 SQIVND (reference sequence). This CDR3 is 16 amino acids long. CDR3 sequence (DNA): TGTGCCAGTAGTCGACCCGGACAGGGGATCAATCAGCCCCAGCATTTT. Its protein product is CASSRPGQGINQPQHF.

This clone has just one count. This rearrangement joins TRBV5-1 to TRBJ2-1; D perhaps matches TRBD2 (5 bases). Germline CDR1 SGHRS, CDR2 YFSETQ. V lost 0 bases and J 5 bases, leaving 9 bases between the germline ends. There are 14 residues in the CDR3. The CDR3 sequence: CASSLELGNNEQFF. In DNA form, the CDR3 reads TGCGCCAGCAGCTTGGAACTAGGGAACAATGAGCAGTTCTTC.

The chain joins TRBV25-1 to TRBJ1-4; a possible D gene is TRBD1 (6 bases). Germline V gene sequence: CDR1 MGHDK, CDR2 SYGVNS. V lost 4 bases, J lost 0 bases, and 9 bases lay in between. CDR3 length: 15 amino acids. CDR3 sequence (DNA): TGTGCCAGCAGTGCAGGGGTAACAACTAATGAAAAACTGTTTTTT. This translates into CASSAGVTTNEKLFF.

As for this clone: The junction does not match germline at one end; this may be a read error. This chain connects TRBV20-1 to TRBJ2-1; a weak D match, TRBD2 (5 bases). This CDR3 is 11 amino acids long. Germline V gene data show CDR1 as DFQATT and CDR2 as SNEGSKA (reference sequence). The CDR3 is CSALAAGVAIF. In DNA form, the CDR3 reads TGCAGTGCTTTGGCCGCGGGTGTCGCAATCTTC.

This clone was detected only a few times. The chain combines TRBV29-1 with TRBJ1-1; possible D gene TRBD1, 6 bases. V shed 4 bases and J shed 3 bases, with 15 bases lying between them. Germline V lookup: CDR1 SQVTM, CDR2 ANQGSEA. This CDR3 has 14 residues. CDR3 residues: CSVGGKQGDTEAFF. The CDR3 DNA reads as TGCAGCGTTGGGGGGAAACAGGGTGACACTGAAGCTTTCTTT.

The chain couples TRBV19 to TRBJ2-1; 13 bases line up with TRBD2. Germline assignment: CDR1 LNHDA and CDR2 SQIVND (reference sequence). Trimming at V came to 6 bases and at J to 5 bases, leaving 13 bases not matched to a gene. The CDR3 runs to 18 residues. Here the CDR3 DNA reads TGTGCCAGTAGCCCGACTAGCGGGAGGCCCGGGGCGAACAATGAGCAGTTCTTC. Residues: CASSPTSGRPGANNEQFF.